What follows is one T cell receptor beta chain and its context. Deletions cut 5 bases from V and 8 bases from J, with 15 bases between. Germline V gene lookup returns CDR1 MNHEY and CDR2 SVGAGI. The CDR3 loop spans 14 amino acids. The PCR used 60 Vbeta and 13 Jbeta primers. TCRdb's table, derived via immunoSEQ multiplex PCR, lists solely in-frame clones and lacks some. The repertoire holds fewer than 100,000 clones, over 70% seen once, with over 0.95% in the top ten. The sample originates from a study of cytomegalovirus exposure and HLA in healthy donors. This sequence joins TRBV6-5 and TRBJ1-4, with D maybe TRBD1 (5 bases). Source material: PBMCs. The TCR comes from a male donor in good health and CMV-seronegative. CDR3: CASSPTAAGEKLFF. For the CDR3, the DNA is TGTGCCAGCAGTCCTACCGCGGCAGGGGAAAAACTGTTTTTT.